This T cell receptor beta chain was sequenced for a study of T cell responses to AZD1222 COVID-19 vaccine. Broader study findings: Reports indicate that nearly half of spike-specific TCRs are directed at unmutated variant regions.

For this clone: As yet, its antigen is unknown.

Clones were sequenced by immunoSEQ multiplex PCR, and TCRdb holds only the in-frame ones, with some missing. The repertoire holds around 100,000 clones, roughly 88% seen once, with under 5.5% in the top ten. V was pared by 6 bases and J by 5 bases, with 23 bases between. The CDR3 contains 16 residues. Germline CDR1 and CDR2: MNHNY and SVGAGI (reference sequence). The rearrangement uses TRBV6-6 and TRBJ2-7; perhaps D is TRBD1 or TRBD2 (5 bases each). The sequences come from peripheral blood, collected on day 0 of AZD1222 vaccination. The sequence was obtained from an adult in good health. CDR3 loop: CASSQPGLAGADEQYF. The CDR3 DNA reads TGTGCCAGCAGCCAACCGGGGCTAGCCGGGGCTGACGAGCAGTACTTC.